What follows are 8 T cell receptor beta chains derived from one specimen sequenced in a study of blood T cell repertoires in COVID-19. Profiling relied on immunoSEQ multiplex PCR, and the TCRdb table lists in-frame clones only, not all of them. This table has around 240,000 clones, about nine tenths appearing once. The sequenced sample was PBMCs or T cells enriched from blood (not recorded which). The receptors come from a human donor in a cohort exposed to, infected with or recovered from COVID-19 (not recorded which). The donor label of this sample is uncertain.

Written as DNA, the CDR3 is TGCGCCAGCAGCTTGGATCTCGCTAGCGGCGCGGATACGCAGTATTTT. Its translation: CASSLDLASGADTQYF. J is TRBJ2-3 and V is TRBV5-1; 7 bases agree with TRBD2. Trimming took 0 bases from V and 6 from J; bases not matched to a gene: 10. This CDR3 is built from 16 residues. CDR1 is SGHRS, CDR2 YFSETQ, per germline.

The CDR3 DNA is TGTGCCATCAGGGCCTCTGACGAGCAGTACTTC. Translated: CAIRASDEQYF. The V and J genes are TRBV10-3 and TRBJ2-7; no clear D. Germline CDR1 reads ENHRY; CDR2 reads SYGVKD. The CDR3 is 11 amino acids. With 6 bases removed from V and 5 bases from J, the gap between germline ends came to 8 bases.

CDR3 loop: CATSEQNPGGGSTEAFF. The CDR3 DNA is TGTGCCACCAGTGAACAAAATCCAGGGGGCGGGAGCACTGAAGCTTTCTTT. The chain combines TRBV24-1 with TRBJ1-1; TRBD1 matches 8 bases. The CDR3 consists of 17 residues. Unmatched junction bases numbered 13, after V lost 4 bases and J lost 4 bases. Germline V gene sequence: CDR1 KGHDR, CDR2 SFDVKD.

V is TRBV19 and J is TRBJ1-5; a possible D gene is TRBD1 (5 bases). From germline, CDR1 is LNHDA and CDR2 SQIVND (reference sequence). V lost 7 bases and J lost 5, with 18 bases in between. The CDR3 has 15 amino acids. The CDR3 is CASTQSETGYQPQHF. The CDR3 coding sequence is TGTGCCAGTACCCAATCAGAAACAGGCTATCAGCCCCAGCATTTT.

Points on this clone: This sample also contains other DNA sequences that code for the same CDR3. V is TRBV5-1 and J is TRBJ2-5; 7 nucleotides match TRBD2. The CDR3 is made up of 15 amino acids. CDR1 SGHRS and CDR2 YFSETQ come from the germline V gene. The trim removed 2 bases at V and 1 base at J, leaving 5 bases unmatched. The CDR3 is CASSLPSGAQETQYF. CDR3 coding DNA: TGCGCCAGCAGCTTACCCAGCGGGGCCCAAGAGACCCAGTACTTC.

The chain links TRBV9 to TRBJ1-2; 7 bases are shared with TRBD1. With 0 bases clipped from V and 6 bases from J, the junction kept 8 bases outside the gene matches. Germline V gives CDR1 SGDLS, CDR2 YYNGEE. This CDR3 spans 15 amino acids. CDR3 residues: CASSVATSGGNGYTF. Written as DNA, the CDR3 is TGTGCCAGCAGCGTAGCTACGTCAGGGGGTAATGGCTACACCTTC.

This rearrangement joins TRBV7-8 to TRBJ2-5, with D possibly matching TRBD1 (6 bases). The length of the CDR3 is 15 residues. Germline assignment: CDR1 SGHVS and CDR2 FQNEAQ. Trimming left V 5 bases short and J 2 bases short, with 15 bases between. The CDR3 region has the DNA TGTGCCAGCAGCCGAGGTGGGACAATACAAGAGACCCAGTACTTC. It is translated as CASSRGGTIQETQYF.

The V and J genes are TRBV19 and TRBJ1-5; no firm D call. CDR1 and CDR2 (germline): LNHDA, SQIVND (reference sequence). The V end lost 2 bases, the J end lost 4 bases, and 6 bases lay between the germline ends. CDR3 length equals 13 residues. The chain's CDR3 is CASSIPLNQPQHF. Here the CDR3 DNA reads TGTGCCAGTAGTATACCGTTAAATCAGCCCCAGCATTTT.